The 8 T cell receptor beta chains in this list originate from one sample, sequenced in a study of CD8+CD57+ T cells in acquired aplastic anemia. The study profiled TCR beta VDJ and CDR3 using genomic DNA as template. TCRdb analysed the reads with MiXCR anew, one entry per CDR3 protein. Among fewer than 250,000 distinct CDR3 sequences listed, about half were seen once. The sequencing sample was made of sorted CD4+, CD8+, or CD8+CD57+ T cells (not recorded which) from PBMCs. The source of these receptors is a human donor in good health, serving as a control.

This clonotype was detected many times. The rearrangement uses TRBV20-1 and TRBJ1-1; a possible D gene is TRBD1 (5 bases). Trimming removed 2 bases at V and 0 bases at J, with 13 bases between. The CDR3 is 15 amino acids. The V gene's germline CDR1 is DFQATT and CDR2 SNEGSKA (reference sequence). DNA for the CDR3: TGCAGTGCTAGATTATTTGGACAACTGAACACTGAAGCTTTCTTT. It specifies CSARLFGQLNTEAFF.

This clonotype was detected many times. The rearrangement links TRBV3-1 to TRBJ2-2; D is unresolved. Trimming removed 3 bases at V and 5 bases at J, with 13 bases between. The germline gives CDR1 LGHDT, CDR2 YNNKEL (reference sequence). The CDR3 extends over 15 amino acids. The CDR3 region is CASSHEDLRTGELFF. CDR3 nucleotides: TGTGCCAGCAGCCACGAGGACCTGAGGACCGGGGAGCTGTTTTTT.

The chain carries TRBV20-1 and TRBJ2-5; 7 positions agree with TRBD2. V lost 5 bases, J lost 1 base, and 4 bases stayed unmatched. The V gene's germline CDR1 is DFQATT and CDR2 SNEGSKA (reference sequence). The CDR3 covers 13 residues. The CDR3 loop is CSAPLASQETQYF. Written as DNA, the CDR3 is TGCAGTGCTCCACTAGCGTCCCAAGAGACCCAGTACTTC.

CDR3 loop: CASSYVGSSYEQYF. As DNA, the CDR3 is TGTGCCAGCAGCTACGTAGGAAGCTCCTACGAGCAGTACTTC. The V call is TRBV7-2, the J call TRBJ2-7; D is unclear. V was trimmed by 4 bases and J by 0 bases, leaving 10 bases between them. Germline CDR1 and CDR2: SGHTA and FQGNSA. This CDR3 has 14 amino acids.

This chain joins TRBV19 and TRBJ2-1, with 7 bases aligning to TRBD2. The ends lost 6 bases at V and 0 bases at J; junction bases unmatched: 2. The V gene's germline CDR1 is LNHDA and CDR2 SQIVND (reference sequence). This CDR3 is built from 14 residues. CDR3 protein: CASSGGYSYNEQFF. Written as DNA, the CDR3 is TGTGCCAGTAGCGGGGGGTACTCCTACAATGAGCAGTTCTTC.

The CDR3 DNA reads TGTGCCAGCAGGAGGACAGGGGGCGCAATCTATGGCTACACCTTC. It yields the protein CASRRTGGAIYGYTF. The chain links TRBV7-6 to TRBJ1-2, with 11 bases identical to TRBD1. V shed 6 bases and J 4 bases; nucleotides not matched to a gene: 7. Germline CDR1 is SGHVS and CDR2 is FNYEAQ. The CDR3 runs to 15 residues. Full variable domain (remainder filled in from reference TRBV7-6 and TRBJ1-2): GAGVSQSPRYKVTKRGQDVALRCDPISGHVSLYWYRQALGQGPEFLTYFNYEAQQDKSGLPNDRFSAERPEGSISTLTIQRTEQRDSAMYRCASRRTGGAIYGYTFGSGTRLTVV.

The genes are TRBV2 and TRBJ2-3; 9 positions agree with TRBD2. J lost 6 bases, V lost 8 bases, and 15 bases had no gene match. The length of the CDR3 is 16 residues. The germline CDR1 and CDR2 sequences are SNHLY and FYNNEI. For the CDR3, the DNA is TGTGCCAGCGGCGTTTTAGCGGGGGTCCCGGGGGATACGCAGTATTTT. Translated, it gives CASGVLAGVPGDTQYF.

This clonotype showed up just a few times. The chain couples TRBV6-2 or TRBV6-3 to TRBJ2-5, with no clear D. The CDR3 extends over 11 amino acids. The germline V gene has CDR1 MNHEY and CDR2 SVGEGT. V lost 5 bases to trimming and J lost 6 bases, with 7 bases between them. The CDR3 bases are TGTGCCAGCAGTCCCCGAAAGACCCAGTACTTC. Its translation is CASSPRKTQYF.